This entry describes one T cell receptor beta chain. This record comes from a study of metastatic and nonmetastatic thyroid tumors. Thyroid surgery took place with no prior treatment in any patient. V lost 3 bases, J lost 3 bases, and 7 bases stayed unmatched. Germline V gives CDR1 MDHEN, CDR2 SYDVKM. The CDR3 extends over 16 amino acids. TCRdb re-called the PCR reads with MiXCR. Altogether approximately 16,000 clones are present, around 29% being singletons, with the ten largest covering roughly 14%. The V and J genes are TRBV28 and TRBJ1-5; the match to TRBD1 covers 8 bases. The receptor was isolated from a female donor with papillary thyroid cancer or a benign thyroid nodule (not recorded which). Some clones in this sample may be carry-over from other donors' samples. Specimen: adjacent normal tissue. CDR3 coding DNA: TGTGCCAGCAGTTTGTCCGGGACAGGCGACAATCAGCCCCAGCATTTT. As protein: CASSLSGTGDNQPQHF. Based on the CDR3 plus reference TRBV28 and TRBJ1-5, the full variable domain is DVKVTQSSRYLVKRTGEKVFLECVQDMDHENMFWYRQDPGLGLRLIYFSYDVKMKEKGDIPEGYSVSREKKERFSLILESASTNQTSMYLCASSLSGTGDNQPQHFGDGTRLSIL.